One and the same sample provided the 10 T cell receptor beta chains below, sequenced in a study of cytomegalovirus exposure and HLA in healthy donors. PCR employed 60 Vbeta and 13 Jbeta primers. TCRdb's table, derived via immunoSEQ multiplex PCR, lists solely in-frame clones and lacks some. The repertoire includes about 150,000 clones, around 60% of them detected once, and around 7.1% sits in the top ten. Input material: PBMCs. These receptor sequences come from a woman aged 55 to 70 in good health and CMV-seropositive.

The chain joins TRBV9 to TRBJ2-1, with 8 bases identical to TRBD2. V was clipped by 4 bases and J by 8 bases; unmatched bases: 14. This CDR3 is built from 16 residues. CDR1 is SGDLS, CDR2 YYNGEE, per germline. The CDR3 sequence: CASSPLWGSGNYEQFF. CDR3 sequence (DNA): TGTGCCAGCAGCCCCCTGTGGGGTAGCGGGAACTATGAGCAGTTCTTC. Supplemented by reference TRBV9 and TRBJ2-1, the full variable domain reads DSGVTQTPKHLITATGQRVTLRCSPRSGDLSVYWYQQSLDQGLQFLIQYYNGEERAKGNILERFSAQQFPDLHSELNLSSLELGDSALYFCASSPLWGSGNYEQFFGPGTRLTVL.

The chain joins TRBV5-4 to TRBJ2-3; 11 bases are shared with TRBD2. Trimming took 4 bases from V and 5 from J; bases not matched to a gene: 9. CDR1 and CDR2 from the germline V gene are SGHNT and YYREEE (reference sequence). The CDR3 runs to 16 residues. As DNA, the CDR3 is TGTGCCAGCAGCCCCGAACTAGCGGGAGACGGAGATACGCAGTATTTT. Translating gives CASSPELAGDGDTQYF.

V gene TRBV11-2 combines with J gene TRBJ2-2; D unclear. This CDR3 is 12 amino acids long. Germline CDR1 and CDR2: SGHAT and FQNNGV. V shed 4 bases and J shed 7 bases, with 7 bases lying between them. This CDR3 reads CASSSPFGELFF. CDR3 DNA sequence: TGTGCCAGCAGCTCCCCGTTCGGGGAGCTGTTTTTT.

The chain links TRBV11-2 to TRBJ2-1, with D hard to call. V lost 5 bases and J lost 4, with 15 bases in between. CDR3 length: 15 residues. The germline V gene has CDR1 SGHAT and CDR2 FQNNGV. The CDR3 region has the DNA TGTGCCAGCAGCCCTAAGCCAAGTTCTTACAATGAGCAGTTCTTC. Protein: CASSPKPSSYNEQFF. The variable domain in full, completed from reference TRBV11-2 and TRBJ2-1, reads EAGVAQSPRYKIIEKRQSVAFWCNPISGHATLYWYQQILGQGPKLLIQFQNNGVVDDSQLPKDRFSAERLKGVDSTLKIQPAKLEDSAVYLCASSPKPSSYNEQFFGPGTRLTVL.

V and J are TRBV5-6 and TRBJ1-1; 10 bases line up with TRBD1. The trim removed 3 bases at V and 3 bases at J, leaving 8 bases unmatched. Germline lookup yields CDR1 SGHDT and CDR2 YYEEEE. This CDR3 contains 16 residues. CDR3 in amino acids: CASSSTGGVRDTEAFF. The CDR3 region has the DNA TGTGCCAGCAGCTCGACAGGGGGCGTTAGGGACACTGAAGCTTTCTTT.

The chain has TRBV25-1 and TRBJ1-1; TRBD1 aligns across 9 bases. The V gene end was trimmed by 3 bases and the J gene end by 5 bases; junction bases not matched to a gene: 7. CDR3 size: 15 residues. Germline CDR1 reads MGHDK; CDR2 reads SYGVNS. The CDR3: CASSELTGGRTEAFF. The CDR3 DNA follows: TGTGCCAGCAGTGAGCTGACAGGGGGGAGGACTGAAGCTTTCTTT.

The rearrangement joins TRBV18 to TRBJ2-5; weak D call: TRBD1 (7 bases). Germline V CDR1 and CDR2: KGHSH, LQKENI. The CDR3 runs 13 residues. V lost 3 bases and J 4 bases, leaving 9 bases between the germline ends. CDR3 nucleotides: TGTGCCAGCTCACCGCAGGGGGGAGAGACCCAGTACTTC. Translating it yields CASSPQGGETQYF.

The chain recombines TRBV29-1 with TRBJ2-7; 9 bases are shared with TRBD1. V shed 2 bases, J shed 3 bases, and the junction held 8 bases outside the gene matches. In germline, CDR1 is SQVTM, CDR2 ANQGSEA. The CDR3 extends over 15 amino acids. This chain's CDR3 is CSVERGTGTNYEQYF. The CDR3 DNA reads TGCAGCGTTGAAAGGGGGACAGGGACCAACTACGAGCAGTACTTC.

The V and J genes are TRBV2 and TRBJ1-1, with a possible D match to TRBD1 (5 bases). Trimming cost V 2 bases and J 0 bases, with 16 bases left between them. In germline, CDR1 is SNHLY, CDR2 FYNNEI. The CDR3 covers 17 residues. The CDR3 bases are TGTGCCAGCAGTGAAAGAGGGGCGGGACCGATGAACACTGAAGCTTTCTTT. As protein: CASSERGAGPMNTEAFF.

V usage is TRBV7-3 and J usage is TRBJ2-1; 8 bases are a match to TRBD2. The CDR3 consists of 15 residues. The V and J ends lost 3 bases and 7 bases, in that order; junction bases with no gene match: 8. Per the germline V gene, CDR1 is SGHTA and CDR2 is FQGTGA. Here the CDR3 DNA reads TGTGCCAGCAGCTTTAGCGGGGTGAATGGAAATGAGCAGTTCTTC. This codes for CASSFSGVNGNEQFF.